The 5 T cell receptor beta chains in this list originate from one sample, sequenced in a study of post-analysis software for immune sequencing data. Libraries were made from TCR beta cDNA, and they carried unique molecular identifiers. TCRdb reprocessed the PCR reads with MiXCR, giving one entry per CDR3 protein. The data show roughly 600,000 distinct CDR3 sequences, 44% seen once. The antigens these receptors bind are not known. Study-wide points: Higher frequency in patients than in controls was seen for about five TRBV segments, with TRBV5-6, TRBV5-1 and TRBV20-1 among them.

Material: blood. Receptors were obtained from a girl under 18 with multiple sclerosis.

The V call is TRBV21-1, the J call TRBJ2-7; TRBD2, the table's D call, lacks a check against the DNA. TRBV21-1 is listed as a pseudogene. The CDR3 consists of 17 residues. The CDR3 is CASSKETSGKPSYEQYF. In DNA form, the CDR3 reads TGTGCCAGCAGCAAAGAGACTAGCGGGAAACCGTCCTACGAGCAGTACTTC.

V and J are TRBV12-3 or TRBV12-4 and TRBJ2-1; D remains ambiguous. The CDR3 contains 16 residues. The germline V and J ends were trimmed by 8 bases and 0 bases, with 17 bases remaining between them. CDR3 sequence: CASPPVPLRSYNEQFF. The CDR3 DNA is TGTGCCAGCCCTCCAGTCCCCCTGCGCTCCTACAATGAGCAGTTCTTC.

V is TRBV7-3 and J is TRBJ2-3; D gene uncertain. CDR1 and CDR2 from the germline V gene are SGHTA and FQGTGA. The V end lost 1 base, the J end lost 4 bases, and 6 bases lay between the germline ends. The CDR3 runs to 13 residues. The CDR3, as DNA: TGTGCCAGCAGCTTAAACGCGGCAGATACGCAGTATTTT. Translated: CASSLNAADTQYF. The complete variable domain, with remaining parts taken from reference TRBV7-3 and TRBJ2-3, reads GAGVSQTPSNKVTEKGKYVELRCDPISGHTALYWYRQSLGQGPEFLIYFQGTGAADDSGLPNDRFFAVRPEGSVSTLKIQRTERGDSAVYLCASSLNAADTQYFGPGTRLTVL.

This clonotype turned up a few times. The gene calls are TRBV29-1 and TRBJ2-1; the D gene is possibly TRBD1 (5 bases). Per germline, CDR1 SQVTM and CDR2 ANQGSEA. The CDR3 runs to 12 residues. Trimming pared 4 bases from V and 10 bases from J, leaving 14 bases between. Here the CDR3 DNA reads TGCAGCGTTGTAGGGAAGTGGGGCGAGCAGTTCTTC. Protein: CSVVGKWGEQFF.

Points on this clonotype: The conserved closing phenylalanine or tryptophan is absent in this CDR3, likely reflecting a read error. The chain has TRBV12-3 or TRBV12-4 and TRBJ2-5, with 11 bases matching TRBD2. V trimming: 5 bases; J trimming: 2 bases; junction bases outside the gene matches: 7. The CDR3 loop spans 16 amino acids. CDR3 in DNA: TGTGCCAGCAGTAATACCGGGACTAGCGGTCAAGAGACCCAGTACTGC. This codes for CASSNTGTSGQETQYC.